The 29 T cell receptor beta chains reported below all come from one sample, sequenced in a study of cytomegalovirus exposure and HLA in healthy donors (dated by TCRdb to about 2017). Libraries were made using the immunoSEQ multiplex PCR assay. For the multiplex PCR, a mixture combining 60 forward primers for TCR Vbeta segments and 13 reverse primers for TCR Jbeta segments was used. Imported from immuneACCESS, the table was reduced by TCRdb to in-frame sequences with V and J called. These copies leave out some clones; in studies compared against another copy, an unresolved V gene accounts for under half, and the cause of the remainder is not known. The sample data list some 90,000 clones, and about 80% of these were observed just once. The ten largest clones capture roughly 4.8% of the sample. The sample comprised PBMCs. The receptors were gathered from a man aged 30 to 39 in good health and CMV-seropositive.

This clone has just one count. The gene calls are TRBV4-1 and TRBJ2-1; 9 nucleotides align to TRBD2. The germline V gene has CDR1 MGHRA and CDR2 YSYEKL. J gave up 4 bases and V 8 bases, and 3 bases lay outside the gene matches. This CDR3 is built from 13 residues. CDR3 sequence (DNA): TGCGCCAGCGGGACTAGCTTATACAATGAGCAGTTCTTC. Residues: CASGTSLYNEQFF.

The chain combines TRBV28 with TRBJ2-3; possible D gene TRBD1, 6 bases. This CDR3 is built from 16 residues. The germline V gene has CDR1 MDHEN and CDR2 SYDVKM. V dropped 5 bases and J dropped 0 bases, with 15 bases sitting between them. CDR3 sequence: CASSRTEGGSTDTQYF. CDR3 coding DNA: TGTGCCAGCAGTCGGACGGAAGGGGGAAGCACAGATACGCAGTATTTT.

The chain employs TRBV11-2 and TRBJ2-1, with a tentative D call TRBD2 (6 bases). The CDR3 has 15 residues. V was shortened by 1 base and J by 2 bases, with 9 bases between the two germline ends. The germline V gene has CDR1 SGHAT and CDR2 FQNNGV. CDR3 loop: CASSLVASAYNEQFF. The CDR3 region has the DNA TGTGCCAGCAGCTTAGTCGCTAGCGCCTACAATGAGCAGTTCTTC.

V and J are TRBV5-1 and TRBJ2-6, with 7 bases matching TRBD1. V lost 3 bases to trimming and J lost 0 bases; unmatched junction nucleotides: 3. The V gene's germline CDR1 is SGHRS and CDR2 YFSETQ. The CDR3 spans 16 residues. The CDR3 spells CASSSPGGSGANVLTF. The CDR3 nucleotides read TGCGCCAGCAGCTCACCAGGGGGCTCTGGGGCCAACGTCCTGACTTTC.

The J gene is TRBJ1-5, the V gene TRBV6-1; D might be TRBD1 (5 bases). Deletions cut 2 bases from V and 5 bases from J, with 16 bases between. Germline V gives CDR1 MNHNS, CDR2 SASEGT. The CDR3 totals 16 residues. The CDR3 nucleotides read TGTGCCAGCAGTGAAAAACCACAGGCAAACTATCAGCCCCAGCATTTT. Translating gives CASSEKPQANYQPQHF.

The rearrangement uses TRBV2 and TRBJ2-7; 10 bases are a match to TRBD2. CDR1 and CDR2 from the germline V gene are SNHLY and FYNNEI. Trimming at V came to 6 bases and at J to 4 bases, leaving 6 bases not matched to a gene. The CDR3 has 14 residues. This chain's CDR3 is CASRRTSGLYEQYF. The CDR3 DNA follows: TGTGCCAGCAGGAGGACTAGCGGCCTTTACGAGCAGTACTTC.

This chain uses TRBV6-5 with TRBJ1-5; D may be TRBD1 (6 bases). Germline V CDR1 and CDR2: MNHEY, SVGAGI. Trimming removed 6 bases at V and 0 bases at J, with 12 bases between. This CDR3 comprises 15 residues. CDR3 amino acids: CASRRQVYSNQPQHF. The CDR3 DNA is TGTGCCAGCAGAAGACAGGTCTATAGCAATCAGCCCCAGCATTTT.

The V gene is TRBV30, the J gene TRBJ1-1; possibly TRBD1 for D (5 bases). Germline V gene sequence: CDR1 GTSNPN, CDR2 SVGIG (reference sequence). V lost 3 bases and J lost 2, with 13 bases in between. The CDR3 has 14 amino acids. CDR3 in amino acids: CAWRRGGGNTEAFF. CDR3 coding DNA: TGTGCCTGGAGACGGGGGGGAGGAAACACTGAAGCTTTCTTT.

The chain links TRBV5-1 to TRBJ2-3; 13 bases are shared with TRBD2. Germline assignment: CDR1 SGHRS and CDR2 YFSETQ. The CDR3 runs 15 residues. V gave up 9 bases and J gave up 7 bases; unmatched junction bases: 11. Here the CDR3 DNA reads TGCGCCACCCAACCGGGGACTAGCGGGATATATACGCAGTATTTT. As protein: CATQPGTSGIYTQYF.

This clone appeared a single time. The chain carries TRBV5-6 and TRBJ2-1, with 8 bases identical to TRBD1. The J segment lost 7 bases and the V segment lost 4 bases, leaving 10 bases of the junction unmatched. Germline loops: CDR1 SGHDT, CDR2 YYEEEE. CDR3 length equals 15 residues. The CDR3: CASSRRQGSRNEQFF. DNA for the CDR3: TGTGCCAGCAGCCGCCGACAGGGGAGTCGGAATGAGCAGTTCTTC.

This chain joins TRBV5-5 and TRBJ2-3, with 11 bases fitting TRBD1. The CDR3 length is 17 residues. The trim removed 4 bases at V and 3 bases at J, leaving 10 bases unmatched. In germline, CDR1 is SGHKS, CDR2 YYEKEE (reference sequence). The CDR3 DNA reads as TGTGCCAGCAGCCAAACCGGACAGGGGGCATTGACAGATACGCAGTATTTT. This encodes CASSQTGQGALTDTQYF.

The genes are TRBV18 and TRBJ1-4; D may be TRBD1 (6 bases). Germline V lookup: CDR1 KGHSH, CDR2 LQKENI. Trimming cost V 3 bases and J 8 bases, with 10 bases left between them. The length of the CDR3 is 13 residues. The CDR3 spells CASSPGAREKLFF. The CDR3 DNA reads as TGTGCCAGCTCACCGGGGGCGCGCGAAAAACTGTTTTTT.

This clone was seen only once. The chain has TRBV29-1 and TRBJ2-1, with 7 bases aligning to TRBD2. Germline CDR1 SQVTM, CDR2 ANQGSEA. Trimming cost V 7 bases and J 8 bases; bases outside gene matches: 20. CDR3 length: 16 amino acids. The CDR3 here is CSGTNIPGLLWDEQFF. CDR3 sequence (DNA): TGCAGCGGGACGAATATACCGGGACTACTGTGGGATGAGCAGTTCTTC.

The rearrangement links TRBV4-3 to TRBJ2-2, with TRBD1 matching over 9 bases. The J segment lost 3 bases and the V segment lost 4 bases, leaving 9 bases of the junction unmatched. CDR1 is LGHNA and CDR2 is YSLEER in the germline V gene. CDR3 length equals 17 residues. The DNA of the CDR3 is TGCGCCAGCAGCCGCATTCCGGGACAGGGAGACACCGGGGAGCTGTTTTTT. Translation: CASSRIPGQGDTGELFF.

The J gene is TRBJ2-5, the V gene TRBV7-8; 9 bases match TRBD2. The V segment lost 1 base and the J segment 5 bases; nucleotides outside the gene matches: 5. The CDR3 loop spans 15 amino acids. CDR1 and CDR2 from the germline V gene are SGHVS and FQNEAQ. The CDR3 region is CASSLGLAGWETQYF. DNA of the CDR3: TGTGCCAGCAGCTTAGGCCTAGCGGGGTGGGAGACCCAGTACTTC.

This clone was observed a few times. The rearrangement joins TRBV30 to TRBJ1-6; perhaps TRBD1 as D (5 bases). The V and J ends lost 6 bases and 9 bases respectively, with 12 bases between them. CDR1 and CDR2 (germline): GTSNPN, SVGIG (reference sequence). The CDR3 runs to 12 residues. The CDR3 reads CACWTGGSPLHF. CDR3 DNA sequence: TGTGCCTGCTGGACGGGGGGTTCACCCCTCCACTTT.

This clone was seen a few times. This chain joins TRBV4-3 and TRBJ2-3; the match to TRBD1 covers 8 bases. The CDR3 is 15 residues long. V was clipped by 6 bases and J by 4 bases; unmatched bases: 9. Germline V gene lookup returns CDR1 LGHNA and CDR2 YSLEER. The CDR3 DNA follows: TGCGCCAGCAGTCGAGACAGGGGTTACGCAGATACGCAGTATTTT. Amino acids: CASSRDRGYADTQYF.

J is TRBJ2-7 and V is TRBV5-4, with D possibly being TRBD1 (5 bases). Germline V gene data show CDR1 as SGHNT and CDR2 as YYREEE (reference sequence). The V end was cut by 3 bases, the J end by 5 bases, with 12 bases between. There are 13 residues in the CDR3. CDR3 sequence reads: CASSWQGIDEQYF. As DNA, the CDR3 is TGTGCCAGCAGCTGGCAGGGTATCGACGAGCAGTACTTC.

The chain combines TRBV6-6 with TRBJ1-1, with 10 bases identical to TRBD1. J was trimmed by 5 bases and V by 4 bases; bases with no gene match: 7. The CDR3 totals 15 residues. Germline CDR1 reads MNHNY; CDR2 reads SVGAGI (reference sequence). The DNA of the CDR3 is TGTGCCAGCAGTTCCTCGACAGGGGGCTTTACTGAAGCTTTCTTT. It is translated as CASSSSTGGFTEAFF.

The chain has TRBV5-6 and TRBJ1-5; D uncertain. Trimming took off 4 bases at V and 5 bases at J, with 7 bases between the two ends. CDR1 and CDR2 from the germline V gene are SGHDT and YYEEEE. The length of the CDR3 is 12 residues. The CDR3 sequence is CASSRGDQPQHF. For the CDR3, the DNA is TGTGCCAGCAGCCGAGGCGATCAGCCCCAGCATTTT.

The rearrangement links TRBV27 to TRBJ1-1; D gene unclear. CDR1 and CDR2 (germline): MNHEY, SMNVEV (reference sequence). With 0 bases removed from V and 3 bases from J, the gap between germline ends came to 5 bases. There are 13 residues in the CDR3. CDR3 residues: CASSLSEHTEAFF. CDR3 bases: TGTGCCAGCAGTTTATCAGAGCACACTGAAGCTTTCTTT.

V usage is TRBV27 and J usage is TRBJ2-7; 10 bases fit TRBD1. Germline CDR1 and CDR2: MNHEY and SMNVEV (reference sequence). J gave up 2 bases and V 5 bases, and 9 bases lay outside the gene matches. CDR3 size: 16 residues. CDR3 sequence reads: CASSLLRDRGTYEQYV. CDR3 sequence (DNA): TGTGCCAGCAGTCTCCTCCGGGACAGGGGCACCTACGAGCAGTACGTC.

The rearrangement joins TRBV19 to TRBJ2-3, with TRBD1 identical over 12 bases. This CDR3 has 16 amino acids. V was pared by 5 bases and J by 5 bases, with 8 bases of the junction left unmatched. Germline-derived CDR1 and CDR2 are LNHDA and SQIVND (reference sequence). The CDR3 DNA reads TGTGCCAGTAGTGGTTCCGGGACAGGGGGCATAGATACGCAGTATTTT. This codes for CASSGSGTGGIDTQYF. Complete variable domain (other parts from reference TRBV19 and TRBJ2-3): DGGITQSPKYLFRKEGQNVTLSCEQNLNHDAMYWYRQDPGQGLRLIYYSQIVNDFQKGDIAEGYSVSREKKESFPLTVTSAQKNPTAFYLCASSGSGTGGIDTQYFGPGTRLTVL.

CDR3 sequence reads: CASTGVEETQYF. The DNA for the CDR3 is TGTGCCAGCACGGGGGTCGAAGAGACCCAGTACTTC. This chain joins TRBV7-6 and TRBJ2-5, with D possibly matching TRBD2 (6 bases). The CDR3 length is 12 residues. The V end was cut by 7 bases, the J end by 3 bases, with 9 bases between. Germline loops: CDR1 SGHVS, CDR2 FNYEAQ.

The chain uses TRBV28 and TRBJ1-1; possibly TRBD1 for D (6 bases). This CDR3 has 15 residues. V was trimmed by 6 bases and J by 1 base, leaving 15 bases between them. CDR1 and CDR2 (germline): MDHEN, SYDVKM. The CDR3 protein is CASRESGGGNTEAFF. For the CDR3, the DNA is TGTGCCAGCAGGGAGTCGGGAGGGGGGAACACTGAAGCTTTCTTT.

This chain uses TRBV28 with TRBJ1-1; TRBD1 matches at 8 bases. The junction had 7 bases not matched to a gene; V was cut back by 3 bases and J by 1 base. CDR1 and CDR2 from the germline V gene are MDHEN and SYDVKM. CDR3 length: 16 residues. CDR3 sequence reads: CASSLAGGSSNTEAFF. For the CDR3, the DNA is TGTGCCAGCAGTTTGGCAGGGGGCTCGTCGAACACTGAAGCTTTCTTT.

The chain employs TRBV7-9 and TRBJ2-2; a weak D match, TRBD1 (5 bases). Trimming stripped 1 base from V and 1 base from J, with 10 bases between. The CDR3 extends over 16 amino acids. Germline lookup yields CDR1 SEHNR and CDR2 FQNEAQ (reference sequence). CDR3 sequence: CASSLVAGQNTGELFF. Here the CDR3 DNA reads TGTGCCAGCAGCTTAGTAGCCGGACAGAACACCGGGGAGCTGTTTTTT.

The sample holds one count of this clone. The CDR3 protein is CASSLSGGVTDTQYF. The CDR3 coding sequence is TGTGCCAGCAGCTTGAGCGGAGGGGTCACAGATACGCAGTATTTT. The rearrangement uses TRBV5-4 and TRBJ2-3; TRBD2 is a possible D gene (6 bases). Trimming pared 1 base from V and 2 bases from J, leaving 11 bases between. Germline V gives CDR1 SGHNT, CDR2 YYREEE (reference sequence). The length of the CDR3 is 15 residues.

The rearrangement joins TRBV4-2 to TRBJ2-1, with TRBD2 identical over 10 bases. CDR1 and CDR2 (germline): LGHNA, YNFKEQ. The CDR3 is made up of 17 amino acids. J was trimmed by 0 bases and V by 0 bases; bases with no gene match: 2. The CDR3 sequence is CASSQDPSGSSYNEQFF. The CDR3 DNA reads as TGTGCCAGCAGCCAAGATCCTAGCGGGAGCTCCTACAATGAGCAGTTCTTC.